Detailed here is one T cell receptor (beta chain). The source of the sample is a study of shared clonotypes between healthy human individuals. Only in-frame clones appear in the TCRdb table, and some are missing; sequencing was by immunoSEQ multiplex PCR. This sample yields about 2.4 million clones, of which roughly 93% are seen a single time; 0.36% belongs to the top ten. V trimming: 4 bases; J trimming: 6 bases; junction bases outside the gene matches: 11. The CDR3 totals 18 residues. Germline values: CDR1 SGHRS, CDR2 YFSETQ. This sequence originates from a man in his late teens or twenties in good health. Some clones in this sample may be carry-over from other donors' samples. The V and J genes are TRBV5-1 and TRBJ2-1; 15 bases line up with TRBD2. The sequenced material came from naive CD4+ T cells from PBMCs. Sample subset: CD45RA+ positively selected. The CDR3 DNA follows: TGCGCCAGCAGCCGGACTAGCGGGAGGGCCCAGGAACTCAATGAGCAGTTCTTC. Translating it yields CASSRTSGRAQELNEQFF. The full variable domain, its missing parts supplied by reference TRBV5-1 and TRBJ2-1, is KAGVTQTPRYLIKTRGQQVTLSCSPISGHRSVSWYQQTPGQGLQFLFEYFSETQRNKGNFPGRFSGRQFSNSRSEMNVSTLELGDSALYLCASSRTSGRAQELNEQFFGPGTRLTVL.